Below, 12 T cell receptor beta chains from the same sample are listed, as sequenced in a study of CD8 T cells in Susac syndrome. RNA, at roughly 0.5 to 1 ug, was reverse transcribed with random hexamers. One entry per CDR3 protein results from TCRdb running MiXCR on the immunoSEQ multiplex PCR reads. The sample records 330,000 or so distinct CDR3 sequences, 65% to 90% being singletons. The specimen was CD8+ T cells from PBMCs. The receptor source for this set is a human donor with multiple sclerosis.

V gene TRBV4-3 combines with J gene TRBJ2-7; possibly TRBD2 for D (6 bases). Germline CDR1 LGHNA, CDR2 YSLEER. CDR3 length: 15 residues. V was clipped by 5 bases and J by 3 bases, with 17 bases between them. The CDR3 DNA is TGCGCCAGCAGCTACCGAGCGGGCGCTTTCTACGAGCAGTACTTC. Translating gives CASSYRAGAFYEQYF.

This chain links TRBV7-9 with TRBJ1-2; 7 positions match TRBD1. V shed 3 bases, J shed 5 bases, and the junction held 6 bases outside the gene matches. The CDR3 runs to 14 residues. The V gene's germline CDR1 is SEHNR and CDR2 FQNEAQ (reference sequence). The DNA of the CDR3 is TGTGCCAGCAGCTTGACGCAGGGGGGTTATGGCTACACCTTC. Its translation is CASSLTQGGYGYTF.

The chain carries TRBV10-1 and TRBJ2-1; TRBD2 aligns across 8 bases. V shed 6 bases, J shed 7 bases, and the junction held 5 bases outside the gene matches. The CDR3 runs 13 residues. Germline V gives CDR1 WNHNN, CDR2 SYGVQD (reference sequence). The CDR3, as DNA: TGCGCCAGCAGCGGGAGGGCCAGTAATGAGCAGTTCTTC. It encodes CASSGRASNEQFF.

The chain carries TRBV28 and TRBJ2-1; TRBD1 might be the D (6 bases). The CDR3 covers 14 residues. Trimming removed 2 bases from V and 8 bases from J, with 13 bases in between. The germline CDR1 and CDR2 sequences are MDHEN and SYDVKM. This CDR3 reads CASSLGLEGDEQFF. CDR3 DNA sequence: TGTGCCAGCAGTTTAGGTCTAGAGGGGGATGAGCAGTTCTTC.

The chain is built from TRBV29-1 and TRBJ2-7; D not resolved. V shed 3 bases and J shed 1 base, with 10 bases lying between them. The germline gives CDR1 SQVTM, CDR2 ANQGSEA. The CDR3 sequence is 13 residues long. The chain's CDR3 is CSVEPDDSYEQYF. CDR3 DNA: TGCAGCGTTGAGCCGGACGATTCCTACGAGCAGTACTTC.

The V gene is TRBV7-9, the J gene TRBJ1-2; 8 bases map to TRBD1. CDR1 and CDR2 (germline): SEHNR, FQNEAQ (reference sequence). V lost 5 bases to trimming and J lost 4 bases; unmatched junction nucleotides: 6. This CDR3 spans 14 amino acids. The CDR3 region has the DNA TGTGCCAGCAGCGAGCAGGGGGCGAGCTATGGCTACACCTTC. Protein: CASSEQGASYGYTF.

CDR3 sequence reads: CASSLTGVREQYF. Written as DNA, the CDR3 is TGTGCCAGCAGCTTAACAGGGGTACGCGAGCAGTACTTC. The rearrangement uses TRBV5-6 and TRBJ2-7; 7 bases map to TRBD1. Germline CDR1 reads SGHDT; CDR2 reads YYEEEE. The CDR3 spans 13 residues. J lost 6 bases, V lost 2 bases, and 5 bases had no gene match.

The V and J genes are TRBV9 and TRBJ2-2; 11 bases map to TRBD1. This CDR3 has 17 amino acids. Germline V lookup: CDR1 SGDLS, CDR2 YYNGEE. After removal of 2 bases from V and 3 bases from J, the junction contained 6 bases not matched to a gene. CDR3 amino acids: CASSVPTGQGDTGELFF. The CDR3 bases are TGTGCCAGCAGCGTCCCTACGGGACAGGGGGACACCGGGGAGCTGTTTTTT.

The chain links TRBV21-1 to TRBJ2-1; the D call TRBD1 from the table was never checked on the DNA. TRBV21-1 is designated a pseudogene. The CDR3 length is 14 residues. CDR3: CASSSGTGPNEQFF. The CDR3 DNA sequence: TGTGCCAGCAGCTCCGGGACAGGGCCCAATGAGCAGTTCTTC.

J is TRBJ1-4 and V is TRBV28; D may be TRBD1 (5 bases). V lost 3 bases and J lost 8, with 16 bases in between. The CDR3 contains 15 residues. Looked up from germline, CDR1 is MDHEN and CDR2 is SYDVKM. CDR3 in amino acids: CASSLRDGQQEKLFF. The CDR3 DNA reads TGTGCCAGCAGTTTGAGGGACGGCCAGCAGGAAAAACTGTTTTTT.

This rearrangement joins TRBV6-2 or TRBV6-3 to TRBJ2-7; possibly TRBD2 for D (6 bases). The CDR3 covers 14 residues. V was clipped by 0 bases and J by 2 bases, with 8 bases between them. Germline CDR1 and CDR2: MNHEY and SVGEGT. The CDR3 here is CASSYSRDPYEQYF. The DNA of the CDR3 is TGTGCCAGCAGTTACTCGCGGGACCCCTACGAGCAGTACTTC.

V and J are TRBV4-3 and TRBJ2-1; no firm D call. The length of the CDR3 is 14 residues. CDR1 and CDR2 (germline): LGHNA, YSLEER. The ends were cut back, 1 base at V and 6 bases at J, with 10 bases in the middle. The CDR3 is CASSQGATPNEQFF. CDR3 DNA: TGCGCCAGCAGCCAAGGCGCGACCCCCAATGAGCAGTTCTTC.